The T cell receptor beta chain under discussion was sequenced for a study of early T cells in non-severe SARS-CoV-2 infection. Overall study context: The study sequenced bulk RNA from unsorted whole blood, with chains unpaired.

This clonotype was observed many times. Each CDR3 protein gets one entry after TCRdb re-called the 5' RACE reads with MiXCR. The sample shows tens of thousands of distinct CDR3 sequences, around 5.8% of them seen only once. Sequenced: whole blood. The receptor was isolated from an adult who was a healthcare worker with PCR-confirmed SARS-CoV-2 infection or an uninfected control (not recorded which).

CDR3 sequence (DNA): TGCAGCGTTGGAGGGCGGGTCACAGATACGCAGTATTTT. It yields the protein CSVGGRVTDTQYF. The chain carries TRBV29-1 and TRBJ2-3; the D gene is possibly TRBD2 (5 bases). Between the trimmed V and J ends, which lost 4 bases and 2 bases, there was a span of 10 bases. CDR3 length: 13 amino acids. Germline CDR1 reads SQVTM; CDR2 reads ANQGSEA.